Following are 21 T cell receptor beta chains from one sample sequenced in a study of Tregs in tolerant kidney transplant recipients (dated by TCRdb to the late 2010s). The sample's time point label, in plain terms: blood sample drawn before combined kidney and bone marrow transplant. Preparation of the library involved the immunoSEQ multiplex PCR assay. This is the immuneACCESS table as TCRdb keeps it, with only in-frame sequences that have V and J called. A part of the clones is gone; compared with another copy, unresolved V genes explain less than half, and the rest is unexplained. The table kept for this sample lists around 33,000 clones. Approximately 14% of the sample is taken by the ten largest. The sample here was CD8+ T cells from blood, taken before the transplant. The receptors originated from a human donor who received a combined kidney and bone marrow transplant.

A word on this clone: The CDR3 is cut off 3 residues early in the read; its end comes from the germline J gene. The rearrangement joins TRBV2 to TRBJ2-7; 14 bases match TRBD2. V lost 4 bases to trimming and J lost 4 bases; unmatched junction nucleotides: 0. This CDR3 is built from 14 residues. CDR1 SNHLY and CDR2 FYNNEI come from the germline V gene. The CDR3 protein is CASSGLAGGYEQYF. CDR3 DNA (partial): TGTGCCAGCAGTGGACTAGCGGGAGGGTACGAG.

A word on this clone: The read stops 3 residues short of the end of the CDR3; the missing end is completed from the germline J gene. V is TRBV13 and J is TRBJ2-3; 9 bases line up with TRBD2. Per the germline V gene, CDR1 is PRHDT and CDR2 is FYEKMQ (reference sequence). V was clipped by 1 base and J by 0 bases; unmatched bases: 5. The CDR3 has 17 residues. The sequenced CDR3 bases are TGTGCCAGCAGCTTAGAGGGACTAGCTTTAAGCACAGATACG. This codes for CASSLEGLALSTDT. The entire CDR3 protein is CASSLEGLALSTDTQYF.

Note on this clone: The read finishes 3 residues shy of the CDR3 end, and the germline J gene is used to complete it. This chain connects TRBV7-9 to TRBJ2-1; 9 bases match TRBD2. Germline lookup yields CDR1 SEHNR and CDR2 FQNEAQ (reference sequence). The CDR3 is made up of 15 amino acids. Unmatched junction bases numbered 6, after V lost 4 bases and J lost 5 bases. Here the CDR3 reads CASSSKTSGNNEQFF. The covered CDR3 bases are TGTGCCAGCAGCTCCAAGACTAGCGGTAACAATGAG.

On this clone: The CDR3 end falls 3 residues outside the read, so it is completed with the germline J gene. The gene calls are TRBV19 and TRBJ2-7; D is ambiguous. Per the germline V gene, CDR1 is LNHDA and CDR2 is SQIVND (reference sequence). Trimming took off 5 bases at V and 0 bases at J, with 11 bases between the two ends. The CDR3 covers 14 residues. CDR3 region: CASSPSVSSYEQYF. The DNA read from the CDR3 is TGTGCCAGTAGTCCGAGCGTCAGCTCCTACGAG.

As concerns this clone: Read data end 3 residues before the CDR3 end; the end is taken from the germline J gene. The J gene is TRBJ1-2, the V gene TRBV5-1, with D maybe TRBD1 (6 bases). The germline V and J ends were trimmed by 0 bases and 2 bases, with 11 bases remaining between them. Germline lookup yields CDR1 SGHRS and CDR2 YFSETQ. The CDR3 is made up of 15 amino acids. CDR3 residues: CASSLERQDNYGYTF. The part of the CDR3 DNA that was read is TGCGCCAGCAGCTTGGAACGACAGGACAACTATGGC.

Points on this clone: The read ends 3 residues shy of where the CDR3 ends; the end is completed using the germline J gene. The chain recombines TRBV29-1 with TRBJ2-7; maybe TRBD1 (6 bases). The CDR3 extends over 12 amino acids. CDR1 and CDR2 from the germline V gene are SQVTM and ANQGSEA. V was cut by 6 bases and J by 2 bases, with 11 bases left in between. CDR3 DNA (partial): TGCAGCGTCCAACAGGGAACCTACGAG. Amino acids: CSVQQGTYE. The entire CDR3 protein is CSVQQGTYEQYF.

Details on this clone: The CDR3 end is not reached by the read, which stops 3 residues before it; the germline J gene fills it in. The chain uses TRBV11-3 and TRBJ2-5, with D possibly TRBD2 on 6 matching bases. The V end was cut by 2 bases, the J end by 2 bases, with 12 bases between. CDR3 size: 15 residues. The germline CDR1 and CDR2 sequences are SGHNT and YENEEA. CDR3 sequence reads: CASSLTGSGQETQYF. The CDR3 bases that were read are TGTGCCAGCAGCTTAACCGGGAGCGGGCAAGAGACC.

Incomplete CDR3 DNA: TGTGCCAGCAGCTGGACTAGCGGGAGCTCCTACAATGAG. Translation gives CASSWTSGSSYNE. From start to end, the CDR3 is CASSWTSGSSYNEQFF. The chain has TRBV7-6 and TRBJ2-1; 13 nucleotides align to TRBD2. The read ends 3 residues before the CDR3 terminus; that terminus is restored from the germline J gene. With 4 bases clipped from V and 0 bases from J, the junction kept 0 bases outside the gene matches. The germline gives CDR1 SGHVS, CDR2 FNYEAQ. This CDR3 contains 16 residues.

For this clone: The read terminates 3 residues before the CDR3 end, so the remaining end is supplied by the germline J gene. The chain recombines TRBV19 with TRBJ1-2; 7 positions agree with TRBD1. Germline V gene data show CDR1 as LNHDA and CDR2 as SQIVND (reference sequence). The CDR3 has 17 residues. The junction had 16 bases not matched to a gene; V was cut back by 2 bases and J by 7 bases. The CDR3 bases that were read are TGTGCCAGTAGTATATACGAAGAAGGGGGCGGTCTATCTGGC. Translation gives CASSIYEEGGGLSG. The whole CDR3 protein is CASSIYEEGGGLSGYTF.

Partial CDR3 DNA: TGCGCCAGCAGTGAGACTAGCGGCTTAAACGAG. Its protein is CASSETSGLNE. The whole CDR3 protein reads CASSETSGLNEQYF. The V call is TRBV10-1, the J call TRBJ2-7; 8 bases match TRBD2. The read terminates 3 residues ahead of where the CDR3 ends, so the germline J gene completes it. CDR1 is WNHNN, CDR2 SYGVQD, per germline (reference sequence). CDR3 size: 14 residues. J gave up 5 bases and V 2 bases, and 5 bases lay outside the gene matches.

A note on this clone: The read ends 3 residues before the CDR3 terminus; that terminus is restored from the germline J gene. This chain connects TRBV20-1 to TRBJ2-1; unclear D gene. Germline CDR1 is DFQATT and CDR2 is SNEGSKA (reference sequence). The CDR3 extends over 12 amino acids. Trimming took 7 bases from V and 2 from J, leaving 9 bases between them. The CDR3 is CSVARTYNEQFF. Partial CDR3 DNA: TGCAGTGTGGCTAGAACCTACAATGAG.

Comments on this clone: The CDR3 extends 3 residues past the end of the read, so its final part is completed from the germline J gene. The chain uses TRBV20-1 and TRBJ1-1; D uncertain. There are 13 residues in the CDR3. With 0 bases removed from V and 3 bases from J, the gap between germline ends came to 8 bases. CDR1 and CDR2 from the germline V gene are DFQATT and SNEGSKA (reference sequence). CDR3 DNA, as far as it was read: TGCAGTGCTAGAGAAGGCGGTGACACTGAA. Translated, it gives CSAREGGDTE. The full CDR3 is CSAREGGDTEAFF.

CDR3 protein: CASSEQIAGRGNEQFF. Partial CDR3 DNA: TGTGCCAGCAGCGAACAAATAGCGGGACGTGGCAATGAG. V is TRBV13 and J is TRBJ2-1, with 8 bases identical to TRBD2. The CDR3 is cut off 3 residues early in the read; its end comes from the germline J gene. This CDR3 region has 16 residues. V shed 5 bases and J 6 bases; nucleotides not matched to a gene: 12. CDR1 PRHDT and CDR2 FYEKMQ come from the germline V gene (reference sequence).

Regarding this clone: The CDR3 extends 3 residues past the end of the read, so its final part is completed from the germline J gene. This chain connects TRBV19 to TRBJ1-2; D unresolved. CDR3 length equals 14 residues. V lost 3 bases to trimming and J lost 0 bases, with 8 bases between them. In germline, CDR1 is LNHDA, CDR2 SQIVND (reference sequence). The CDR3 sequence: CASSIEQTNYGYTF. The CDR3 DNA, read in part, is TGTGCCAGTAGTATTGAACAGACTAACTATGGC. The whole variable domain, filled in from reference TRBV19 and TRBJ1-2, reads DGGITQSPKYLFRKEGQNVTLSCEQNLNHDAMYWYRQDPGQGLRLIYYSQIVNDFQKGDIAEGYSVSREKKESFPLTVTSAQKNPTAFYLCASSIEQTNYGYTFGSGTRLTVV.

As regards this clone: The DNA ends 3 residues before the CDR3 does, and the rest of the CDR3 is filled in from the germline J gene. This chain joins TRBV7-9 and TRBJ2-7, with 7 nucleotides matching TRBD2. The CDR3 length is 13 residues. Looked up from germline, CDR1 is SEHNR and CDR2 is FQNEAQ (reference sequence). Trimming took 4 bases from V and 2 from J; bases not matched to a gene: 2. CDR3 protein: CASSSSGTYEQYF. CDR3 DNA, as far as it was read: TGTGCCAGCAGCTCTAGCGGAACCTACGAG.

Regarding this clone: The read stops 3 residues short of the end of the CDR3; the missing end is completed from the germline J gene. This chain joins TRBV7-2 and TRBJ1-2; D perhaps matches TRBD1 (5 bases). The CDR3 consists of 13 residues. Germline V CDR1 and CDR2: SGHTA, FQGNSA. V was trimmed by 1 base and J by 5 bases, leaving 8 bases between them. CDR3 region: CASSLGQTYGYTF. The sequenced part of the CDR3 DNA is TGTGCCAGCAGCTTAGGACAGACGTATGGC.

On this clone: The read ends 3 residues early relative to the CDR3; the germline J gene fills the gap. The rearrangement links TRBV7-3 to TRBJ2-7; 8 bases are a match to TRBD2. Losses at the gene ends were 1 base for V and 6 bases for J; bases not matched to a gene: 5. The CDR3 is 14 amino acids. Germline-derived CDR1 and CDR2 are SGHTA and FQGTGA. The covered CDR3 bases are TGTGCCAGCAGCTTAATCGGGGCGGGGGGCGAG. Translated, it gives CASSLIGAGGE. The full CDR3 protein is CASSLIGAGGEQYF.

Notes on this clone: The read terminates 3 residues before the CDR3 end, so the remaining end is supplied by the germline J gene. The chain has TRBV19 and TRBJ2-1; 9 positions match TRBD2. Germline V gives CDR1 LNHDA, CDR2 SQIVND (reference sequence). The ends lost 5 bases at V and 3 bases at J; junction bases unmatched: 2. This CDR3 is built from 14 residues. Partial CDR3 DNA: TGTGCCAGTAGTCAGACTAGCGGCTACAATGAG. It yields the protein CASSQTSGYNE. The full CDR3 reads CASSQTSGYNEQFF. Full variable domain (outside the CDR3, taken from reference TRBV19 and TRBJ2-1): DGGITQSPKYLFRKEGQNVTLSCEQNLNHDAMYWYRQDPGQGLRLIYYSQIVNDFQKGDIAEGYSVSREKKESFPLTVTSAQKNPTAFYLCASSQTSGYNEQFFGPGTRLTVL.

About this clone: The CDR3 goes on 3 residues after the read ends, and that part is filled in from the germline J gene. The chain recombines TRBV30 with TRBJ2-5; 8 bases align to TRBD1. The CDR3 totals 13 residues. Germline loops: CDR1 GTSNPN, CDR2 SVGIG (reference sequence). J was trimmed by 4 bases and V by 5 bases; bases with no gene match: 6. The CDR3 protein is CAWELDRGETQYF. The CDR3 bases that were read are TGTGCCTGGGAACTCGACAGGGGAGAGACC.

As to this clone: The CDR3 end is not reached by the read, which stops 3 residues before it; the germline J gene fills it in. The chain uses TRBV28 and TRBJ2-7, with D tentatively TRBD1 (5 bases). The CDR3 spans 12 residues. The germline gives CDR1 MDHEN, CDR2 SYDVKM. With 5 bases removed from V and 5 bases from J, the gap between germline ends came to 10 bases. The CDR3 bases that were read are TGTGCCAGCAGTCACCGACAGAACGAG. As protein: CASSHRQNE. The entire CDR3 sequence reads CASSHRQNEQYF. Filled out from reference TRBV28 and TRBJ2-7, the complete variable domain reads DVKVTQSSRYLVKRTGEKVFLECVQDMDHENMFWYRQDPGLGLRLIYFSYDVKMKEKGDIPEGYSVSREKKERFSLILESASTNQTSMYLCASSHRQNEQYFGPGTRLTVT.

A note on this clone: Sequencing ends 3 residues short of the CDR3 end; the germline J gene provides the rest. The chain is built from TRBV2 and TRBJ1-2, with TRBD1 matching over 10 bases. The CDR3 is 13 residues long. Germline CDR1 and CDR2: SNHLY and FYNNEI. Trimming cost V 11 bases and J 2 bases; bases outside gene matches: 5. The CDR3 sequence: CARPGQGNYGYTF. Incomplete CDR3 DNA: TGTGCCCGACCGGGACAGGGGAACTATGGC.